Listed below are T cell receptor beta chains from one sample, sequenced in a study of shared clonotypes between healthy human individuals. TCRdb's table, derived via immunoSEQ multiplex PCR, lists solely in-frame clones and lacks some. Of some 1.5 million clones listed, roughly 97% were seen once; the top ten hold about 1.2%. Sequenced sample: naive CD4+ T cells sorted from blood. These TCRs come from a man younger than 40 in good health. The CDR3 runs from the conserved cysteine through the conserved F or W. The D gene is left open where the match is weak. Expanded clones are given a class, and other clones once, few, many or no size at all.

>TRBJ2-7|TRBV10-3|NA|NA
TGTGCCATCAGTGATCGGGAAGAGGGGATAGGTTCCGAGCAGTACTTC
CAISDREEGIGSEQYF
>TRBJ2-5|TRBV27|NA|NA
TGTGCCAGCAGGCCGGACGGGGGAGAGACCCAGTACTTC
CASRPDGGETQYF
>TRBJ1-3|TRBV28|NA|NA
TGTGCCAGCAGTTCCTTCATCGCCCAACCTTCGGACACCATATATTTT
CASSSFIAQPSDTIYF
>TRBJ1-3|TRBV4-3|NA|NA
TGCGCCAGCAGCCCAAGGGGGGTAGGCGATACAAGGAACACCATATATTTT
CASSPRGVGDTRNTIYF
>TRBJ2-3|TRBV10-3|TRBD2|NA
TGTGCCATCTCCAAGCGGGAGGGCACAGATACGCAGTATTTT
CAISKREGTDTQYF
>TRBJ1-5|TRBV11-2|NA|NA
TGTGCCAGCAGCTTAGCGCACAGAGGCAATCAGCCCCAGCATTTT
CASSLAHRGNQPQHF
>TRBJ2-3|TRBV18|NA|NA
TGTGCCAGCTCAGTGAGAAGCGCGGGCGCAGATACGCAGTATTTT
CASSVRSAGADTQYF
>TRBJ2-3|TRBV5-1|NA|once
TGCGCCAGCAGCTTAATGGACAGCCCAGATACGCAGTATTTT
CASSLMDSPDTQYF
>TRBJ2-2|TRBV5-5|NA|NA
TGTGCCAGCAACCTTGAGCTCCTCGGGGAGCTGTTTTTT
CASNLELLGELFF
>TRBJ1-2|TRBV6-1|NA|NA
TGTGCCAGCGGTGGAACTGTCTATGGCTACACCTTC
CASGGTVYGYTF
>TRBJ2-3|TRBV2|TRBD1|NA
TGTGCCAGCAGGGCCGGGACAGTTTTTACAGATACGCAGTATTTT
CASRAGTVFTDTQYF
>TRBJ1-4|TRBV30|NA|NA
TGTGCCTGGAGCCAGGCCCCAACTAATGAAAAACTGTTTTTT
CAWSQAPTNEKLFF
>TRBJ2-3|TRBV5-1|NA|NA
TGCGCCAGCAGCTTGGGTCCTCAGGGGGGGCACACAGATACGCAGTATTTT
CASSLGPQGGHTDTQYF
>TRBJ2-1|TRBV5-6|NA|NA
TGTGCCAGCAGCTTGGTTGCGGCCCTCTACAATGAGCAGTTCTTC
CASSLVAALYNEQFF
>TRBJ2-7|TRBV13|TRBD2|NA
TGTGCCAGCAGCTTACGGGGGGAGAGCTACGAGCAGTACTTC
CASSLRGESYEQYF
>TRBJ1-5|TRBV7-9|NA|NA
TGTGCCAGCAGCTTCGGGGTGGATCAGCCCCAGCATTTT
CASSFGVDQPQHF
>TRBJ1-1|TRBV10-3|NA|NA
TGTGCCATCAGCCCCAGCATGAACACTGAAGCTTTCTTT
CAISPSMNTEAFF
>TRBJ2-3|TRBV5-1|TRBD2|NA
TGCGCCAGCAGCTCACCTAGCGGAACAGATACGCAGTATTTT
CASSSPSGTDTQYF
>TRBJ2-7|TRBV29-1|TRBD1|NA
TGCAGCGTGTCCGGGACAGGGGGCTCTTACGAGCAGTACTTC
CSVSGTGGSYEQYF
>TRBJ2-2|TRBV7-2|TRBD1|NA
TGTGCCAGCAGCTTAGGGGACAGGGGGAGGGCCGGGGAGCTGTTTTTT
CASSLGDRGRAGELFF
>TRBJ2-5|TRBV23-1|NA|NA
TGCGCCAGCAGTCCCGGGACAGGGGAAACGGTCGGGCTAGCGGGAGTTGAGACCCAGTACTTC
CASSPGTGETVGLAGVETQYF
>TRBJ2-5|TRBV9|TRBD2|NA
TGTGCCAGCAGCGTACTAGCGGGAGGGCGAGTAGGGGGGCAAGAGACCCAGTACTTC
CASSVLAGGRVGGQETQYF
>TRBJ1-2|TRBV9|NA|NA
TGTGCCAGCAGCGTAGAAGGCTATGGCTACACCTTC
CASSVEGYGYTF
>TRBJ2-5|TRBV5-1|TRBD2|NA
TGCGCCAGCAGCTTTGGTCCAGCGGGAGGGCGGGGAGAGACCCAGTACTTC
CASSFGPAGGRGETQYF
>TRBJ2-1|TRBV28|NA|NA
TGTGCCAGCAGTTTGTCGGCAGGAGCTTGGGGAGAGCAGTTCTTC
CASSLSAGAWGEQFF
>TRBJ1-5|TRBV5-6|TRBD1|NA
TGTGCCAGCAGCGGACAGGCTAGTCAGCCCCAGCATTTT
CASSGQASQPQHF
>TRBJ2-5|TRBV5-1|NA|NA
TGCGCCAGCAGGACATCGGGTCCCCAAGAGACCCAGTACTTC
CASRTSGPQETQYF
>TRBJ2-1|TRBV4-3|NA|NA
TGCGCCAGCAGCCAAGAAGTCTGGAGCGGAGACACCTACAATGAGCAGTTCTTC
CASSQEVWSGDTYNEQFF
>TRBJ1-1|TRBV28|NA|NA
TGTGCCAGCAGCTCCAGGGCGGGGGGGCCAAGCGCTGAAGCTTTCTTT
CASSSRAGGPSAEAFF
>TRBJ1-2|TRBV28|NA|NA
TGTGCCAGCAGCCCTACGGGTGGTGGCTACACCTTC
CASSPTGGGYTF
>TRBJ2-1|TRBV4-1|TRBD2|NA
TGCGCCAGCAGCCCCGTGTCCGGACTAGCGTACAATGAGCAGTTCTTC
CASSPVSGLAYNEQFF
>TRBJ2-7|TRBV4-1|TRBD1|NA
TGCGCCAGCAGCCAAGATCACAGACAGGGGGCTTGGGACGAGCAGTACTTC
CASSQDHRQGAWDEQYF
>TRBJ2-1|TRBV7-2|NA|NA
TGTGCCAGCAGCTTAAGAACCCGCTCTGGGAATGAGCAGTTCTTC
CASSLRTRSGNEQFF
>TRBJ2-3|TRBV28|NA|NA
TGTGCCAGCAGTTCCACATCCTTTATCGTGGGACGTAGCACAGATACGCAGTATTTT
CASSSTSFIVGRSTDTQYF
>TRBJ2-1|TRBV7-9|TRBD2|NA
TGTGCCAGCAGCTTTATGGCGGGAGGCCACGATGAGCAGTTCTTC
CASSFMAGGHDEQFF
>TRBJ2-7|TRBV7-6|NA|NA
TGTGCCAGCAGCGACCGGGCACACTACGAGCAGTACTTC
CASSDRAHYEQYF
>TRBJ2-1|TRBV4-2|TRBD2|NA
TGTGCCAGCAGCCAAGGGGGCGGGAGGCAGGGTGTGGCCAATGAGCAGTTCTTC
CASSQGGGRQGVANEQFF
>TRBJ2-1|TRBV10-3|TRBD2|NA
TGTGCCATCACCACCGGGGGGGGGAGGGCCTACAATGAGCAGTTCTTC
CAITTGGGRAYNEQFF
>TRBJ2-6|TRBV27|NA|NA
TGTGCCAGCAGCATCCTAGGGGCTGGGGCCAACGTCCTGACTTTC
CASSILGAGANVLTF
>TRBJ2-1|TRBV2|NA|NA
TGTGCCAGCAGTGAGCGGGACAAGCCGTACAATGAGCAGTTCTTC
CASSERDKPYNEQFF
>TRBJ2-4|TRBV4-2|NA|NA
TGTGCCAGCAGCCAAGTTGACAGGACTCTAGCCAAAAACATTCAGTACTTC
CASSQVDRTLAKNIQYF
>TRBJ2-5|TRBV7-7|TRBD2|once
TGTGCTAGCAGCTCGAATAGCGGGAGCCAAGAGACCCAGTACTTC
CASSSNSGSQETQYF
>TRBJ1-1|TRBV2|NA|NA
TGTGCCAGGAGGGCCCCCCGGAGCCCGGAGGGGGAAGCTTTCTTT
CARRAPRSPEGEAFF
>TRBJ2-6|TRBV21-1|NA|NA
TGTGCCAGCAGCAAATTGAGGGGGAGGCGCGGGGCCAACGTCCTGACTTTC
CASSKLRGRRGANVLTF
>TRBJ1-2|TRBV10-3|NA|once
TGTGCCATCAGTGAGAGGTCAGGGTCTATCGTTTATGGCTACACCTTC
CAISERSGSIVYGYTF
>TRBJ2-1|TRBV12-5|NA|NA
TGTGCTAGTGGTTTGGTACTAGGGGGGGTCTACAATGAGCAGTTCTTC
CASGLVLGGVYNEQFF
>TRBJ2-7|TRBV5-1|NA|NA
TGCGCCAGCAGGCCTACAGGAGGGGGTCTGGGGTACGAGCAGTACTTC
CASRPTGGGLGYEQYF
>TRBJ2-1|TRBV6-5|TRBD2|NA
TGTGCCAGCAGTCCTAGCGGGAGGACGCGCAATGAGCAGTTCTTC
CASSPSGRTRNEQFF
>TRBJ2-1|TRBV18|TRBD2|NA
TGTGCCAGCTCAGGACTAGCGGGAGTGGAGCAGTTCTTC
CASSGLAGVEQFF
>TRBJ2-7|TRBV7-9|TRBD1|NA
TGTGCCAGCTCCACACAGGGGAAGGCCTACGAGCAGTACTTC
CASSTQGKAYEQYF
>TRBJ2-3|TRBV5-4|NA|NA
TGTGCCAGCAGCTTGATTGAAGATACGCAGTATTTT
CASSLIEDTQYF
>TRBJ1-4|TRBV7-2|NA|NA
TGTGCCAGCAGCTTAGATCCCGCAGGGCCATCAGAAAAACTGTTTTTT
CASSLDPAGPSEKLFF